Listed below are T cell receptor beta chains from one sample, sequenced in a study of Ad26.COV2.S vaccination and SARS-CoV-2 variants. Using immunoSEQ multiplex PCR, the repertoire was profiled, and TCRdb retains in-frame clones only, with some absent. This table has about 350,000 clones, around 89% appearing once. The sequencing here drew on peripheral blood, taken in a trial of Ad26.COV2.S vaccine versus placebo. These receptors all come from a person between 18 and 65 years old who received the Ad26.COV2.S COVID-19 vaccine or a placebo. Each CDR3 is given with its conserved first and last residue. The order of the fields is J gene, clone size, V gene, D gene, CDR3 protein, CDR3 DNA. D genes are given only for firm matches. A clone size is listed for some rows: how often the clone was seen (once, few, many), or a class if it is expanded.

j_gene: TRBJ1-1
abundance: once
v_gene: TRBV7-8
d_gene: NA
CDR3aa: CASSYRPGTTNTEAFF
CDR3nt: TGTGCCAGCAGCTACCGTCCCGGGACGACGAACACTGAAGCTTTCTTT

j_gene: TRBJ2-7
abundance: few
v_gene: TRBV9
d_gene: NA
CDR3aa: CASARARGARAYEQYF
CDR3nt: TGTGCCAGCGCCCGGGCCCGGGGGGCTAGGGCCTACGAGCAGTACTTC

j_gene: TRBJ2-1
abundance: NA
v_gene: TRBV30
d_gene: NA
CDR3aa: CAWSAPFDSGLLHGEQFF
CDR3nt: TGTGCCTGGAGTGCCCCTTTTGACTCGGGACTGTTGCACGGTGAGCAGTTCTTC

j_gene: TRBJ2-3
abundance: NA
v_gene: TRBV28
d_gene: TRBD2
CDR3aa: CASSLAGDVDTQYF
CDR3nt: TGTGCCAGCAGTTTAGCGGGAGATGTAGATACGCAGTATTTT

j_gene: TRBJ1-1
abundance: NA
v_gene: TRBV7-8
d_gene: TRBD1
CDR3aa: CASSLPRQGGGTEAFF
CDR3nt: TGTGCCAGCAGCTTACCGAGACAGGGAGGGGGCACTGAAGCTTTCTTT

j_gene: TRBJ2-7
abundance: NA
v_gene: TRBV5-4
d_gene: TRBD2
CDR3aa: CASSLAGVREQYF
CDR3nt: TGTGCCAGCAGCTTAGCGGGAGTGCGCGAGCAGTACTTC

j_gene: TRBJ1-3
abundance: NA
v_gene: TRBV30
d_gene: TRBD1
CDR3aa: CAWSYGTGADTIYF
CDR3nt: TGTGCCTGGAGTTACGGGACAGGCGCCGACACCATATATTTT

j_gene: TRBJ2-1
abundance: NA
v_gene: TRBV29-1
d_gene: NA
CDR3aa: CSAIPRLLSGLHEQFF
CDR3nt: TGCAGCGCCATCCCCCGCTTGCTATCAGGGCTTCATGAGCAGTTCTTC

j_gene: TRBJ2-7
abundance: NA
v_gene: TRBV6-5
d_gene: NA
CDR3aa: CASTHLHEQYF
CDR3nt: TGTGCCAGCACCCACCTTCACGAGCAGTACTTC

j_gene: TRBJ1-4
abundance: few
v_gene: TRBV2
d_gene: NA
CDR3aa: CASSPFGGTNEKLFF
CDR3nt: TGTGCCAGCAGTCCCTTTGGGGGCACTAATGAAAAACTGTTTTTT

j_gene: TRBJ1-6
abundance: NA
v_gene: TRBV5-4
d_gene: NA
CDR3aa: CASSLGAPRGQYNSPLHF
CDR3nt: TGTGCCAGCAGCTTGGGCGCCCCTCGTGGCCAATATAATTCACCCCTCCACTTT

j_gene: TRBJ1-2
abundance: NA
v_gene: TRBV28
d_gene: TRBD1
CDR3aa: CASSSGTGSFYGYTF
CDR3nt: TGTGCCAGCAGTTCTGGGACAGGGTCCTTCTATGGCTACACCTTC

j_gene: TRBJ1-1
abundance: NA
v_gene: TRBV29-1
d_gene: NA
CDR3aa: CSARVNTEAFF
CDR3nt: TGCAGCGCCCGAGTGAACACTGAAGCTTTCTTT

j_gene: TRBJ1-5
abundance: NA
v_gene: TRBV10-1
d_gene: NA
CDR3aa: CARPDALNQPQHF
CDR3nt: TGCGCCAGACCCGACGCACTCAATCAGCCCCAGCATTTT

j_gene: TRBJ1-1
abundance: NA
v_gene: TRBV30
d_gene: NA
CDR3aa: CASTIGNTEAFF
CDR3nt: TGTGCCTCAACGATTGGGAACACTGAAGCTTTCTTT

j_gene: TRBJ2-1
abundance: NA
v_gene: TRBV19
d_gene: TRBD2
CDR3aa: CASSRTSGSNNEQFF
CDR3nt: TGTGCCAGTAGTAGGACTAGCGGGTCTAACAATGAGCAGTTCTTC

j_gene: TRBJ1-1
abundance: NA
v_gene: TRBV29-1
d_gene: NA
CDR3aa: CSAIRGRGTEAFF
CDR3nt: TGCAGCGCGATCAGGGGTAGAGGCACTGAAGCTTTCTTT

j_gene: TRBJ2-5
abundance: NA
v_gene: TRBV2
d_gene: NA
CDR3aa: CASSEEGGAGETQYF
CDR3nt: TGTGCCAGCAGTGAAGAGGGGGGCGCGGGAGAGACCCAGTACTTC

j_gene: TRBJ1-1
abundance: NA
v_gene: TRBV4-2
d_gene: NA
CDR3aa: CASSQDMYAFF
CDR3nt: TGTGCCAGCAGCCAAGACATGTACGCTTTCTTT

j_gene: TRBJ2-1
abundance: NA
v_gene: TRBV7-2
d_gene: TRBD1
CDR3aa: CASSLEGDSHNEQFF
CDR3nt: TGTGCCAGCAGCTTAGAAGGGGACAGTCACAATGAGCAGTTCTTC

j_gene: TRBJ2-1
abundance: NA
v_gene: TRBV29-1
d_gene: TRBD2
CDR3aa: CSAGLARYNEQFF
CDR3nt: TGCAGCGCCGGACTAGCGAGGTACAATGAGCAGTTCTTC

j_gene: TRBJ1-4
abundance: NA
v_gene: TRBV6-5
d_gene: TRBD1
CDR3aa: CASSTGGLNEKLFF
CDR3nt: TGTGCCAGCAGTACAGGGGGCCTTAATGAAAAACTGTTTTTT

j_gene: TRBJ2-3
abundance: NA
v_gene: TRBV27
d_gene: NA
CDR3aa: CASSFVPFAWGPLRGEYF
CDR3nt: TGTGCCAGCAGTTTTGTGCCATTCGCTTGGGGACCCCTTAGGGGGGAGTATTTT

j_gene: TRBJ1-1
abundance: NA
v_gene: TRBV19
d_gene: NA
CDR3aa: CASSIQGDTEAFF
CDR3nt: TGTGCCAGTAGTATCCAGGGTGACACTGAAGCTTTCTTT

j_gene: TRBJ2-2
abundance: NA
v_gene: TRBV7-3
d_gene: NA
CDR3aa: CASSLLYDTGELFF
CDR3nt: TGTGCCAGCAGCTTGTTATACGACACCGGGGAGCTGTTTTTT

j_gene: TRBJ2-1
abundance: NA
v_gene: TRBV3-1/TRBV3-2
d_gene: NA
CDR3aa: CASSQVTHPRGNEQFF
CDR3nt: TGTGCCAGCAGCCAAGTTACCCATCCCCGGGGCAATGAGCAGTTCTTC

j_gene: TRBJ2-7
abundance: few
v_gene: TRBV29-1
d_gene: NA
CDR3aa: CSGGLTSYEQYF
CDR3nt: TGCAGCGGGGGACTTACTTCCTACGAGCAGTACTTC

j_gene: TRBJ2-1
abundance: NA
v_gene: TRBV7-8
d_gene: NA
CDR3aa: CASSLRSEGGQFF
CDR3nt: TGTGCCAGCAGCTTAAGGTCGGAGGGAGGGCAGTTCTTC

j_gene: TRBJ2-2
abundance: NA
v_gene: TRBV15
d_gene: NA
CDR3aa: CATSRDSLAGYRGGTNTGELFF
CDR3nt: TGTGCCACCAGCAGAGATAGTTTGGCAGGGTATCGAGGGGGTACTAACACCGGGGAGCTGTTTTTT

j_gene: TRBJ1-2
abundance: NA
v_gene: TRBV5-5
d_gene: TRBD1
CDR3aa: CASSPTGGMDGYTF
CDR3nt: TGTGCCAGCAGCCCAACAGGGGGCATGGATGGCTACACCTTC

j_gene: TRBJ1-5
abundance: NA
v_gene: TRBV19
d_gene: TRBD1
CDR3aa: CASSIGDRGRWDQPQHF
CDR3nt: TGTGCCAGTAGTATAGGGGACAGGGGGCGTTGGGATCAGCCCCAGCATTTT

j_gene: TRBJ2-7
abundance: NA
v_gene: TRBV4-1
d_gene: NA
CDR3aa: CASSQSPPVMGLYF
CDR3nt: TGCGCCAGCAGCCAAAGTCCCCCGGTGATGGGCCTGTACTTC

j_gene: TRBJ2-3
abundance: once
v_gene: TRBV20-1
d_gene: NA
CDR3aa: CSASARQGSTDTQYF
CDR3nt: TGCAGTGCTAGTGCTCGTCAGGGAAGCACAGATACGCAGTATTTT

j_gene: TRBJ2-5
abundance: NA
v_gene: TRBV14
d_gene: NA
CDR3aa: CASSQVGRRETQYF
CDR3nt: TGTGCCAGCAGCCAAGTAGGACGGCGGGAGACCCAGTACTTC

j_gene: TRBJ1-5
abundance: NA
v_gene: TRBV4-3
d_gene: NA
CDR3aa: CASSQDRGQVNQPQHF
CDR3nt: TGCGCCAGCAGCCAAGATCGGGGACAAGTCAATCAGCCCCAGCATTTT

j_gene: TRBJ1-4
abundance: NA
v_gene: TRBV5-5
d_gene: TRBD1
CDR3aa: CASSPQGATNEKLFF
CDR3nt: TGTGCCAGCAGCCCACAGGGGGCCACTAATGAAAAACTGTTTTTT

j_gene: TRBJ1-5
abundance: once
v_gene: TRBV5-1
d_gene: NA
CDR3aa: CASSDGQSNQPQHF
CDR3nt: TGCGCCAGCAGCGACGGACAGAGCAATCAGCCCCAGCATTTT

j_gene: TRBJ2-3
abundance: once
v_gene: TRBV27
d_gene: TRBD2
CDR3aa: CASSFLAASTDTQYF
CDR3nt: TGTGCCAGCAGTTTCCTAGCGGCTAGCACAGATACGCAGTATTTT

j_gene: TRBJ1-3
abundance: NA
v_gene: TRBV5-1
d_gene: NA
CDR3aa: CASSLNGASSGNTIYF
CDR3nt: TGCGCCAGCAGCTTGAACGGGGCGAGCTCTGGAAACACCATATATTTT

j_gene: TRBJ1-3
abundance: NA
v_gene: TRBV19
d_gene: NA
CDR3aa: CASSTTGRDGNTIYF
CDR3nt: TGTGCCAGTAGTACCACAGGGCGAGACGGAAACACCATATATTTT

j_gene: TRBJ2-1
abundance: NA
v_gene: TRBV25-1
d_gene: TRBD2
CDR3aa: CASSASGTSLLRGEQFF
CDR3nt: TGTGCCAGCAGCGCCTCCGGGACTAGCCTACTGCGTGGTGAGCAGTTCTTC

j_gene: TRBJ1-3
abundance: NA
v_gene: TRBV6-2/TRBV6-3
d_gene: NA
CDR3aa: CASSPPVGGIYF
CDR3nt: TGTGCCAGCAGTCCACCTGTTGGCGGGATATATTTT

j_gene: TRBJ1-5
abundance: NA
v_gene: TRBV4-1
d_gene: NA
CDR3aa: CASSPEWGPQHF
CDR3nt: TGCGCCAGCAGCCCCGAATGGGGGCCCCAGCATTTT

j_gene: TRBJ1-3
abundance: NA
v_gene: TRBV4-3
d_gene: NA
CDR3aa: CASSQTRSATIYF
CDR3nt: TGCGCCAGCAGCCAAACGCGATCCGCCACCATATATTTT

j_gene: TRBJ1-3
abundance: NA
v_gene: TRBV15
d_gene: NA
CDR3aa: CATSRDPIEGNTIYF
CDR3nt: TGTGCCACCAGCAGAGATCCGATTGAGGGAAACACCATATATTTT

j_gene: TRBJ1-3
abundance: NA
v_gene: TRBV11-2
d_gene: NA
CDR3aa: CASSAAGSGNTIYF
CDR3nt: TGTGCCAGCAGCGCGGCAGGGTCTGGAAACACCATATATTTT

j_gene: TRBJ2-7
abundance: NA
v_gene: TRBV5-1
d_gene: TRBD2
CDR3aa: CASRAGTSGVLYEQYF
CDR3nt: TGCGCCAGCAGGGCCGGGACTAGCGGTGTTTTGTACGAGCAGTACTTC

j_gene: TRBJ1-6
abundance: NA
v_gene: TRBV25-1
d_gene: NA
CDR3aa: CASSELQGTGSPLHF
CDR3nt: TGTGCCAGCAGTGAATTGCAGGGAACGGGTTCACCCCTCCACTTT

j_gene: TRBJ1-6
abundance: few
v_gene: TRBV11-1
d_gene: TRBD1
CDR3aa: CASSLEVGTGASPLHF
CDR3nt: TGTGCCAGCAGCTTAGAAGTGGGGACAGGGGCCTCACCCCTCCACTTT

j_gene: TRBJ1-4
abundance: NA
v_gene: TRBV3-1/TRBV3-2
d_gene: TRBD1
CDR3aa: CASSQAPGQGYEKLFF
CDR3nt: TGTGCCAGCAGCCAAGCACCGGGACAGGGGTACGAAAAACTGTTTTTT

j_gene: TRBJ1-1
abundance: NA
v_gene: TRBV27
d_gene: TRBD1
CDR3aa: CASSLLTGGLANTEAFF
CDR3nt: TGTGCCAGCAGTCTACTTACAGGGGGACTAGCGAACACTGAAGCTTTCTTT

j_gene: TRBJ2-7
abundance: NA
v_gene: TRBV7-9
d_gene: NA
CDR3aa: CASTPIYEQYF
CDR3nt: TGTGCCAGCACACCCATCTACGAGCAGTACTTC

j_gene: TRBJ1-1
abundance: NA
v_gene: TRBV7-2
d_gene: NA
CDR3aa: CASSALWTNTEAFF
CDR3nt: TGTGCCAGCAGCGCGTTATGGACGAACACTGAAGCTTTCTTT

j_gene: TRBJ2-5
abundance: NA
v_gene: TRBV21-1
d_gene: NA
CDR3aa: CASRKGGTEETQYF
CDR3nt: TGTGCCAGCAGGAAGGGTGGGACAGAAGAGACCCAGTACTTC